Below are 27 T cell receptor beta chains sequenced from a single sample in a study of blood T cell repertoires in COVID-19. Using immunoSEQ multiplex PCR, the repertoire was profiled, and TCRdb retains in-frame clones only, with some absent. Among around 480,000 clones listed, 87% were seen once. Sample: PBMCs or T cells enriched from blood (not recorded which). The receptors derive from a woman aged 18 to 35 who had recovered from COVID-19.

This chain uses TRBV2 with TRBJ1-2; D is uncertain. The length of the CDR3 is 13 residues. Germline V CDR1 and CDR2: SNHLY, FYNNEI. Deletions cut 2 bases from V and 8 bases from J, with 12 bases between. Here the CDR3 reads CASSEMRTGGYTF. The CDR3, as DNA: TGTGCCAGCAGTGAAATGCGGACGGGGGGCTACACCTTC.

This rearrangement joins TRBV28 to TRBJ2-3; 7 bases line up with TRBD2. In germline, CDR1 is MDHEN, CDR2 SYDVKM. This CDR3 is built from 15 residues. Trimming took 5 bases from V and 0 from J; bases not matched to a gene: 5. The CDR3 sequence is CASSTLAASTDTQYF. The CDR3, as DNA: TGTGCCAGCAGTACCCTAGCGGCTAGCACAGATACGCAGTATTTT.

This clone turned up a few times. This chain connects TRBV6-4 to TRBJ1-2; 7 bases agree with TRBD1. CDR1 and CDR2 (germline): MRHNA, SNTAGT. The V and J ends lost 0 bases and 7 bases, in that order; junction bases with no gene match: 8. The CDR3 has 15 residues. CDR3 in DNA: TGTGCCAGCAGTGACTCGTGGAGGGGGCGAGGTGGCTACACCTTC. Translating it yields CASSDSWRGRGGYTF.

V usage is TRBV19 and J usage is TRBJ2-1; a possible D gene is TRBD2 (6 bases). Looked up from germline, CDR1 is LNHDA and CDR2 is SQIVND (reference sequence). V gave up 3 bases and J gave up 3 bases, with 15 bases separating them. The CDR3 length is 16 residues. In DNA, the CDR3 is TGTGCCAGTAGTATCTCCGGGAGACGTATCTACAATGAGCAGTTCTTC. Residues: CASSISGRRIYNEQFF.

The chain links TRBV10-3 to TRBJ2-1, with D unresolved. Germline lookup yields CDR1 ENHRY and CDR2 SYGVKD. This CDR3 is built from 11 residues. Trimming left V 9 bases short and J 6 bases short, with 9 bases between. CDR3 bases: TGTGCCATATCTACCGGCAATGAGCAGTTCTTC. Translated, it gives CAISTGNEQFF.

This clone was detected a few times. The J gene is TRBJ1-1, the V gene TRBV2; D may be TRBD1 (6 bases). This CDR3 has 15 amino acids. Germline lookup yields CDR1 SNHLY and CDR2 FYNNEI. The germline V and J ends were trimmed by 10 bases and 1 base, with 19 bases remaining between them. The CDR3 reads CATAQGFKGNTEAFF. As DNA, the CDR3 is TGTGCCACGGCACAGGGTTTTAAGGGGAACACTGAAGCTTTCTTT.

This clone has a single count. The chain carries TRBV5-5 and TRBJ2-1, with TRBD1 matching over 7 bases. This CDR3 spans 12 amino acids. V dropped 3 bases and J dropped 6; count of bases not matched to a gene: 0. The germline CDR1 and CDR2 sequences are SGHKS and YYEKEE (reference sequence). The CDR3 protein is CASSWTGNEQFF. DNA of the CDR3: TGTGCCAGCAGCTGGACAGGCAATGAGCAGTTCTTC.

V is TRBV4-2 and J is TRBJ1-2, with 9 bases fitting TRBD1. Germline CDR1 reads LGHNA; CDR2 reads YNFKEQ. The CDR3 extends over 13 amino acids. V lost 1 base and J lost 14; bases outside the gene matches: 8. The CDR3 bases are TGTGCCAGCAGCCAAGGCCGGGGACAGGGAGTAACCTTC. Protein sequence: CASSQGRGQGVTF.

The rearrangement joins TRBV11-3 to TRBJ1-1; 8 bases fit TRBD1. CDR1 and CDR2 from the germline V gene are SGHNT and YENEEA. V was clipped by 5 bases and J by 4 bases; unmatched bases: 3. The CDR3 is 13 amino acids. CDR3 sequence: CASSPTGGTEAFF. The CDR3 DNA reads TGTGCCAGCAGCCCCACAGGGGGCACTGAAGCTTTCTTT.

V is TRBV7-9 and J is TRBJ1-1; 7 bases line up with TRBD1. The CDR3 sequence is 14 residues long. The ends lost 6 bases at V and 6 bases at J; junction bases unmatched: 10. Germline lookup yields CDR1 SEHNR and CDR2 FQNEAQ (reference sequence). CDR3 bases: TGTGCCAGCAGGGAAAGCATGAGGGGGCCTGAAGCTTTCTTT. This gives the protein CASRESMRGPEAFF.

This clone was picked up many times. The V and J genes are TRBV27 and TRBJ2-3; TRBD2 matches at 8 bases. V shed 5 bases, J shed 1 base, and the junction held 8 bases outside the gene matches. Per germline, CDR1 MNHEY and CDR2 SMNVEV (reference sequence). The CDR3 has 16 residues. The CDR3 protein is CASSPGGARGTDTQYF. For the CDR3, the DNA is TGTGCCAGCAGTCCCGGGGGGGCCCGAGGCACAGATACGCAGTATTTT.

The CDR3 bases are TGCGCCAGCAGCCAATCCCGGATGGGCGAAGCTTTCTTT. This sequence encodes CASSQSRMGEAFF. The rearrangement links TRBV4-1 to TRBJ1-1; no reliable D call. The CDR3 is made up of 13 amino acids. CDR1 is MGHRA and CDR2 is YSYEKL in the germline V gene. V was clipped by 2 bases and J by 8 bases, with 12 bases between them.

The V and J genes are TRBV7-9 and TRBJ1-2, with D unresolved. V was shortened by 1 base and J by 4 bases, with 7 bases between the two germline ends. CDR3 size: 13 residues. Per the germline V gene, CDR1 is SEHNR and CDR2 is FQNEAQ (reference sequence). This CDR3 reads CASSLGLPYGYTF. The CDR3 bases are TGTGCCAGCAGCTTAGGACTTCCCTATGGCTACACCTTC.

The chain uses TRBV30 and TRBJ1-1; unclear D gene. Germline V lookup: CDR1 GTSNPN, CDR2 SVGIG (reference sequence). Trimming stripped 7 bases from V and 10 bases from J, with 13 bases between. The CDR3 loop spans 10 amino acids. The CDR3 region is CASSRLRAFF. The CDR3 nucleotides are TGTGCCTCGTCCAGGTTGCGAGCTTTCTTT. Full variable domain (rest looked up from reference TRBV30 and TRBJ1-1): SQTIHQWPATLVQPVGSPLSLECTVEGTSNPNLYWYRQAAGRGLQLLFYSVGIGQISSEVPQNLSASRPQDRQFILSSKKLLLSDSGFYLCASSRLRAFFGQGTRLTVV.

The chain links TRBV29-1 to TRBJ1-1, with D maybe TRBD1 (6 bases). The CDR3 has 10 residues. The germline V gene encodes CDR1 SQVTM and CDR2 ANQGSEA. V lost 5 bases to trimming and J lost 8 bases, with 9 bases between them. CDR3 protein: CSVSDREAFF. CDR3 DNA sequence: TGCAGCGTTTCCGACAGGGAAGCTTTCTTT.

V gene TRBV24-1 combines with J gene TRBJ2-2; TRBD1 aligns across 7 bases. The germline V gene encodes CDR1 KGHDR and CDR2 SFDVKD. The CDR3 contains 13 residues. V gave up 9 bases and J gave up 4 bases; unmatched junction bases: 4. The CDR3 sequence: CATGTDTTGELFF. CDR3 nucleotide sequence: TGTGCCACCGGGACAGATACCACCGGGGAGCTGTTTTTT.

The chain is built from TRBV10-1 and TRBJ2-5; TRBD2 matches 10 bases. This CDR3 region has 16 residues. V shed 4 bases, J shed 4 bases, and the junction held 9 bases outside the gene matches. The germline V gene encodes CDR1 WNHNN and CDR2 SYGVQD (reference sequence). The CDR3 coding sequence is TGCGCCAGCAGTGCAGGGATAGCGGGGGGCAGAGAGACCCAGTACTTC. This codes for CASSAGIAGGRETQYF.

The chain is built from TRBV2 and TRBJ1-2; D possibly corresponds to TRBD1 (6 bases). V lost 6 bases, J lost 7 bases, and 21 bases lay in between. The CDR3 has 15 residues. CDR1 and CDR2 (germline): SNHLY, FYNNEI. Written as DNA, the CDR3 is TGTGCCAGCAGCCCAGGGGTTATAGTCGCCGTTGGCTACACCTTC. Its protein product is CASSPGVIVAVGYTF.

This CDR3 reads CASRYVSGTDTQYF. The CDR3 DNA follows: TGTGCCAGCAGGTATGTGTCTGGCACAGATACGCAGTATTTT. The V gene is TRBV7-2, the J gene TRBJ2-3; D is unclear. The CDR3 length is 14 residues. Germline V gives CDR1 SGHTA, CDR2 FQGNSA. The V gene lost 6 bases and the J gene lost 1 base, with 11 bases spanning the gap.

This rearrangement joins TRBV18 to TRBJ2-2; the match to TRBD2 covers 7 bases. Looked up from germline, CDR1 is KGHSH and CDR2 is LQKENI. The CDR3 length is 17 residues. The ends lost 0 bases at V and 6 bases at J; junction bases unmatched: 10. The CDR3 sequence: CASSPPAERGSPGELFF. In DNA, the CDR3 is TGTGCCAGCTCACCACCGGCCGAGCGGGGATCCCCCGGGGAGCTGTTTTTT. Filled out from reference TRBV18 and TRBJ2-2, the complete variable domain reads NAGVMQNPRHLVRRRGQEARLRCSPMKGHSHVYWYRQLPEEGLKFMVYLQKENIIDESGMPKERFSAEFPKEGPSILRIQQVVRGDSAAYFCASSPPAERGSPGELFFGEGSRLTVL.

On this clone: The same CDR3 can be traced to other DNA sequences in this sample. This chain links TRBV27 with TRBJ1-1, with 7 bases aligning to TRBD1. The CDR3 is 14 amino acids. Trimming took 5 bases from V and 1 from J; bases not matched to a gene: 4. Germline-derived CDR1 and CDR2 are MNHEY and SMNVEV (reference sequence). The CDR3 is CASSPQGRNTEAFF. As DNA, the CDR3 is TGTGCCAGCAGTCCACAGGGGAGGAACACTGAAGCTTTCTTT.

V gene TRBV7-9 combines with J gene TRBJ1-1, with TRBD1 matching 7 bases. The CDR3 contains 15 residues. V gave up 6 bases and J gave up 1 base; unmatched junction bases: 8. Germline V CDR1 and CDR2: SEHNR, FQNEAQ (reference sequence). The CDR3 bases are TGTGCCAGCAGGACAGGGAGCATCGAGAACACTGAAGCTTTCTTT. It codes for CASRTGSIENTEAFF. Drawing the rest from reference TRBV7-9 and TRBJ1-1, the complete variable domain is DTGVSQNPRHKITKRGQNVTFRCDPISEHNRLYWYRQTLGQGPEFLTYFQNEAQLEKSRLLSDRFSAERPKGSFSTLEIQRTEQGDSAMYLCASRTGSIENTEAFFGQGTRLTVV.

The CDR3 DNA sequence: TGTGCCAGCAGTCCGCCCCCTGAGAGCAATCAGCCCCAGCATTTT. Its translation: CASSPPPESNQPQHF. The chain is built from TRBV27 and TRBJ1-5; D is unresolved. The CDR3 consists of 15 residues. CDR1 and CDR2 (germline): MNHEY, SMNVEV (reference sequence). The V and J ends lost 5 bases and 1 base respectively, with 12 bases between them.

The chain joins TRBV9 to TRBJ2-1; TRBD1 agrees at 9 bases. Germline CDR1 is SGDLS and CDR2 is YYNGEE. The trim removed 2 bases at V and 6 bases at J, leaving 12 bases unmatched. The CDR3 is made up of 17 amino acids. The CDR3 nucleotides are TGTGCCAGCAGCGTGGGCGCCGGGACAGGGTGGGGCAATGAGCAGTTCTTC. This gives the protein CASSVGAGTGWGNEQFF.

This sequence joins TRBV7-9 and TRBJ2-3; a possible D gene is TRBD2 (5 bases). There are 15 residues in the CDR3. CDR1 and CDR2 (germline): SEHNR, FQNEAQ (reference sequence). Trimming left V 5 bases short and J 4 bases short, with 16 bases between. The CDR3 DNA is TGTGCCAGCAGCCCCCGGCGGGTAGGGCCAGATACGCAGTATTTT. Its protein product is CASSPRRVGPDTQYF.

In this sample, this clone turned up a few times. The chain has TRBV29-1 and TRBJ1-1, with D unclear. The germline V and J ends were trimmed by 4 bases and 3 bases, with 12 bases remaining between them. The CDR3 runs to 13 residues. The V gene's germline CDR1 is SQVTM and CDR2 ANQGSEA. The CDR3 DNA reads as TGCAGCGTTGGCGGGTTTTTGGACACTGAAGCTTTCTTT. Translation gives CSVGGFLDTEAFF.

This chain links TRBV7-9 with TRBJ2-5, with TRBD1 as a possible D gene (6 bases). The CDR3 length is 14 residues. Germline assignment: CDR1 SEHNR and CDR2 FQNEAQ (reference sequence). V lost 6 bases, J lost 5 bases, and 16 bases lay in between. The chain's CDR3 is CASSTLQGRETQYF. The CDR3 nucleotides read TGTGCCAGCAGTACTTTACAGGGACGGGAGACCCAGTACTTC.